This TCR beta chain is drawn from a study of metastatic and nonmetastatic thyroid tumors. Across the whole study: The study looked at repertoires side by side in blood and in tumor or nodule tissue from malignant and benign thyroid patients. Study conclusions and caveats: It was reported that TCR beta diversity was significantly higher in malignant thyroid tumors than benign nodules, in blood and tumor.

To note about this clone: Antigen: not known.

The entire patient cohort was treatment-naive prior to thyroid surgery. With MiXCR, TCRdb called clones anew from the PCR reads. The sample shows over 40,000 clones, roughly 11% of them seen only once. The sequence was collected from a female donor with papillary thyroid cancer or a benign thyroid nodule (not recorded which). Some clones in this sample may be carry-over from other donors' samples. Material for sequencing was blood.

CDR3 DNA sequence: TGTGCCAGCAGCCACATGTACCCGGGACTAGCGGGACACGAGCAGTACTTC. Translating it yields CASSHMYPGLAGHEQYF. The chain combines TRBV11-2 with TRBJ2-7, with 13 bases fitting TRBD2. V trimming: 5 bases; J trimming: 5 bases; junction bases outside the gene matches: 12. Germline CDR1 and CDR2: SGHAT and FQNNGV. The CDR3 is 17 amino acids. Based on the CDR3 plus reference TRBV11-2 and TRBJ2-7, the full variable domain is EAGVAQSPRYKIIEKRQSVAFWCNPISGHATLYWYQQILGQGPKLLIQFQNNGVVDDSQLPKDRFSAERLKGVDSTLKIQPAKLEDSAVYLCASSHMYPGLAGHEQYFGPGTRLTVT.